Presented here are 18 T cell receptor beta chains from one specimen sequenced in a study of T-cell memory formation after mild COVID-19. TCRdb independently ran MiXCR on the 5' RACE reads; one entry per CDR3 protein. The table has roughly 62,000 distinct CDR3 sequences, about a tenth seen once. The specimen sequenced was PBMCs or a T cell subset sorted from them (not recorded which). Every receptor here comes from a man in his late teens or twenties who had mild COVID-19 (a few samples of this study predate the infection). Cell type and time point are not known.

This clonotype showed up many times. This chain joins TRBV5-1 and TRBJ1-1, with no clear D. CDR1 is SGHRS, CDR2 YFSETQ, per germline. V gave up 3 bases and J gave up 1 base, with 10 bases separating them. The CDR3 runs to 14 residues. The CDR3 loop is CASSSAASNTEAFF. The CDR3 DNA is TGCGCCAGCAGCTCGGCGGCATCGAACACTGAAGCTTTCTTT. The full variable domain, in which reference TRBV5-1 and TRBJ1-1 provide the parts outside the CDR3, is KAGVTQTPRYLIKTRGQQVTLSCSPISGHRSVSWYQQTPGQGLQFLFEYFSETQRNKGNFPGRFSGRQFSNSRSEMNVSTLELGDSALYLCASSSAASNTEAFFGQGTRLTVV.

This clonotype has just a few counts. The chain links TRBV7-2 to TRBJ1-4; D is unresolved. CDR1 is SGHTA, CDR2 FQGNSA, per germline. The length of the CDR3 is 13 residues. V lost 5 bases, J lost 5 bases, and 9 bases lay in between. The CDR3 is CASSRSRNEKLFF. The CDR3 nucleotides read TGTGCCAGCAGCCGTAGTAGAAATGAAAAACTGTTTTTT.

In its sample, this clonotype was seen a few times. The genes are TRBV20-1 and TRBJ1-2; 7 positions match TRBD1. The CDR3 contains 12 residues. Per the germline V gene, CDR1 is DFQATT and CDR2 is SNEGSKA (reference sequence). V trimming: 3 bases; J trimming: 6 bases; junction bases outside the gene matches: 4. CDR3 region: CSASSGGDGYTF. Written as DNA, the CDR3 is TGCAGTGCTAGTTCAGGGGGTGATGGCTACACCTTC.

The chain combines TRBV20-1 with TRBJ1-1, with 8 positions matching TRBD1. The trim removed 3 bases at V and 3 bases at J, leaving 3 bases unmatched. The germline CDR1 and CDR2 sequences are DFQATT and SNEGSKA (reference sequence). The CDR3 has 13 amino acids. DNA for the CDR3: TGCAGTGCTAGGACAGGGGTGTACACTGAAGCTTTCTTT. Encoded protein: CSARTGVYTEAFF.

The chain recombines TRBV4-3 with TRBJ2-4; maybe TRBD2 (6 bases). Trimming shortened V by 0 bases and J by 0 bases, and 12 bases separated the two germline ends. Germline CDR1 reads LGHNA; CDR2 reads YSLEER. The CDR3 length is 17 residues. DNA of the CDR3: TGCGCCAGCAGCCAAGATTGGGTAGCGGTAGCCAAAAACATTCAGTACTTC. This sequence encodes CASSQDWVAVAKNIQYF.

The chain uses TRBV11-1 and TRBJ2-7; D is uncertain. The germline CDR1 and CDR2 sequences are SGHAT and FQDESV (reference sequence). The CDR3 consists of 13 residues. The V end was cut by 1 base, the J end by 3 bases, with 7 bases between. CDR3 DNA: TGTGCCAGCAGCTTAGAAGTCAGCTACGAGCAGTACGTC. It specifies CASSLEVSYEQYV.

This clonotype was detected many times. The chain uses TRBV5-6 and TRBJ2-7; 8 bases fit TRBD1. Trimming took 0 bases from V and 6 from J; bases not matched to a gene: 8. This CDR3 has 15 residues. The V gene's germline CDR1 is SGHDT and CDR2 YYEEEE. The chain's CDR3 is CASSLAPGQGSEQYV. The CDR3 DNA is TGTGCCAGCAGCTTGGCCCCCGGACAGGGTAGCGAGCAGTACGTC.

Ten or more counts support this clonotype. V usage is TRBV7-2 and J usage is TRBJ2-3; TRBD1 matches 10 bases. CDR1 and CDR2 (germline): SGHTA, FQGNSA. The J segment lost 4 bases and the V segment lost 5 bases, leaving 6 bases of the junction unmatched. This CDR3 contains 15 residues. The CDR3 spells CASSPTGTGADTQYF. The CDR3, as DNA: TGTGCCAGCAGCCCAACCGGGACAGGGGCAGATACGCAGTATTTT. The full variable domain, rest sourced from reference TRBV7-2 and TRBJ2-3, is GAGVSQSPSNKVTEKGKDVELRCDPISGHTALYWYRQSLGQGLEFLIYFQGNSAPDKSGLPSDRFSAERTGGSVSTLTIQRTQQEDSAVYLCASSPTGTGADTQYFGPGTRLTVL.

The V and J genes are TRBV2 and TRBJ2-6; no firm D call. CDR3 length: 16 amino acids. V was pared by 8 bases and J by 0 bases, with 14 bases between. Germline-derived CDR1 and CDR2 are SNHLY and FYNNEI. CDR3 nucleotides: TGTGCCAGCCGCGAGCCCCGAAGCTCTGGGGCCAACGTCCTGACTTTC. It encodes CASREPRSSGANVLTF. Looking up the rest from reference TRBV2 and TRBJ2-6 gives the full variable domain: EPEVTQTPSHQVTQMGQEVILRCVPISNHLYFYWYRQILGQKVEFLVSFYNNEISEKSEIFDDQFSVERPDGSNFTLKIRSTKLEDSAMYFCASREPRSSGANVLTFGAGSRLTVL.

In its sample, this clonotype was seen a few times. This chain uses TRBV7-2 with TRBJ1-1, with TRBD1 matching 7 bases. From germline, CDR1 is SGHTA and CDR2 FQGNSA. V shed 3 bases, J shed 10 bases, and the junction held 14 bases outside the gene matches. The CDR3 extends over 15 amino acids. The CDR3 protein is CASSFYGQEHPGAFF. The CDR3, as DNA: TGTGCCAGCAGCTTTTACGGACAGGAGCATCCCGGAGCTTTCTTT.

This clonotype appeared many times. The chain joins TRBV4-3 to TRBJ2-1, with TRBD1 matching 9 bases. Trimming cost V 2 bases and J 4 bases; bases outside gene matches: 6. There are 16 residues in the CDR3. The germline V gene encodes CDR1 LGHNA and CDR2 YSLEER. The CDR3 loop reads CASSQRAQGAYNEQFF. The CDR3 DNA is TGCGCCAGCAGCCAAAGGGCACAGGGGGCATACAATGAGCAGTTCTTC.

This clonotype appeared many times. This chain joins TRBV7-9 and TRBJ2-7, with a weak D call TRBD1 (6 bases). V was cut by 5 bases and J by 3 bases, with 8 bases left in between. Germline V lookup: CDR1 SEHNR, CDR2 FQNEAQ (reference sequence). The CDR3 runs to 12 residues. The CDR3 protein is CASSAQGYEQYF. The CDR3 DNA follows: TGTGCCAGCAGCGCACAGGGCTACGAGCAGTACTTC.

Ten or more counts support this clonotype. V and J are TRBV3-1 and TRBJ2-1; D is undetermined. CDR1 and CDR2 from the germline V gene are LGHDT and YNNKEL (reference sequence). The ends were cut back, 0 bases at V and 10 bases at J, with 10 bases in the middle. CDR3 length: 13 amino acids. CDR3 nucleotides: TGTGCCAGCAGCCAAGATCGGGTATTAGAGCAGTTCTTC. Translation gives CASSQDRVLEQFF.

This rearrangement joins TRBV5-1 to TRBJ1-6, with D perhaps TRBD1 (6 bases). This CDR3 contains 17 residues. Germline V gene data show CDR1 as SGHRS and CDR2 as YFSETQ. V lost 2 bases and J lost 4, with 16 bases in between. CDR3 in DNA: TGCGCCAGCAGCTTCGGACCAGGGGATGGATATAATTCACCCCTCCACTTT. Encoded protein: CASSFGPGDGYNSPLHF.

This clonotype was detected a few times. The J gene is TRBJ2-2, the V gene TRBV7-3; weak D call: TRBD1 (5 bases). The germline V and J ends were trimmed by 2 bases and 1 base, with 11 bases remaining between them. The CDR3 contains 16 residues. CDR1 and CDR2 from the germline V gene are SGHTA and FQGTGA. In DNA, the CDR3 is TGTGCCAGCAGCTTAGGGTTTCAGGGGAACACCGGGGAGCTGTTTTTT. Translation: CASSLGFQGNTGELFF. Using reference TRBV7-3 and TRBJ2-2 for the parts outside the CDR3, the full variable domain is GAGVSQTPSNKVTEKGKYVELRCDPISGHTALYWYRQSLGQGPEFLIYFQGTGAADDSGLPNDRFFAVRPEGSVSTLKIQRTERGDSAVYLCASSLGFQGNTGELFFGEGSRLTVL.

The chain has TRBV10-3 and TRBJ1-2; tentatively, D is TRBD1 (6 bases). The CDR3 length is 12 residues. V was pared by 8 bases and J by 7 bases, with 14 bases between. Germline CDR1 and CDR2: ENHRY and SYGVKD. The chain's CDR3 is CAIGTHSGGYTF. As DNA, the CDR3 is TGTGCCATCGGGACACATTCCGGTGGCTACACCTTC.

This clonotype has more than one count but fewer than ten. Here the CDR3 DNA reads TGTGCCAGCAGCCTAGGGGGTCACGGGACGGAAGCTTTCTTT. Translating gives CASSLGGHGTEAFF. V is TRBV28 and J is TRBJ1-1; D may be TRBD1 (6 bases). Germline values: CDR1 MDHEN, CDR2 SYDVKM. The CDR3 runs to 14 residues. V lost 6 bases and J 8 bases, leaving 19 bases between the germline ends.

This clonotype was recorded many times. The V call is TRBV12-3 or TRBV12-4, the J call TRBJ2-7; D gene uncertain. V dropped 11 bases and J dropped 3 bases, with 14 bases sitting between them. CDR3 length: 12 amino acids. The CDR3 DNA reads TGTGCCCCCGACGTATGGGTCTACGAGCAGTACTTC. Its protein is CAPDVWVYEQYF.